This T cell receptor (beta chain) was captured by sequencing in a study of blood T cell repertoires in COVID-19. Background on the study: The cDNA or gDNA used as material had been derived from T cells, B-cell-depleted T cells, or PBMCs.

As processed by the authors: Amplified reference gene primers provided the basis for estimating nucleated cell counts. Here immunoSEQ multiplex PCR was the method, and the copy in TCRdb shows in-frame clones only, minus some. The V and J calls and clone size are taken from that table; D and trimming were inferred from the DNA. Among tens of thousands of clones, nearly 90% were seen once, and the ten largest hold 6% to 8.5%. V shed 1 base and J shed 5 bases, with 13 bases lying between them. Germline CDR1 reads SGHKS; CDR2 reads YYEKEE (reference sequence). The length of the CDR3 is 15 residues. This sequence joins TRBV5-5 and TRBJ1-5; D is possibly TRBD1 (5 bases). Sample: peripheral blood. The receptor was derived from a man between 65 and 80 years old with acute or convalescent COVID-19. The DNA for the CDR3 is TGTGCCAGCAGCTTGACTTCAGGGAATTATCAGCCCCAGCATTTT. Protein product: CASSLTSGNYQPQHF.